This TCR beta chain was captured in a study of T-cell reconstitution after alpha-beta-depleted transplantation in children. Whole-study findings and limits: Newly generated T cells supplied most T-cell counts and diversity one year post-transplant. Reports say that about two months after transplant, the alpha-beta T cells came out of several hundred graft clones that had expanded. The study traced high day-60 TCRbeta diversity in some patients to surviving recipient T cells and thymic progenitors.

This clonotype came up a few times. Its antigen is unidentified. Library preparation (for TCRbeta) was performed with unique molecular identifiers. Via MiXCR, TCRdb re-called the PCR reads, giving one row per CDR3 protein. This repertoire shows fewer than 250,000 distinct CDR3 sequences, roughly 18% found once; its top ten account for 40% to 50%. Trimming shortened V by 6 bases and J by 9 bases, and 12 bases separated the two germline ends. The CDR3 extends over 12 amino acids. Germline V gene data show CDR1 as SEHNR and CDR2 as FQNEAQ (reference sequence). The sequencing here drew on PBMCs, mostly from graft donor cells, taken 360 days after TCRalphabeta/CD19-depleted stem cell transplant. The chain is built from TRBV7-9 and TRBJ2-1; the D gene is possibly TRBD2 (6 bases). This receptor was identified in a male patient aged 2-10 years who had a stem cell transplant for acute lymphoblastic leukemia, so the T cells may come from the graft donor. Here the CDR3 reads CASRMEGSEQFF. CDR3 coding DNA: TGTGCCAGCAGAATGGAGGGGAGTGAGCAGTTCTTC.